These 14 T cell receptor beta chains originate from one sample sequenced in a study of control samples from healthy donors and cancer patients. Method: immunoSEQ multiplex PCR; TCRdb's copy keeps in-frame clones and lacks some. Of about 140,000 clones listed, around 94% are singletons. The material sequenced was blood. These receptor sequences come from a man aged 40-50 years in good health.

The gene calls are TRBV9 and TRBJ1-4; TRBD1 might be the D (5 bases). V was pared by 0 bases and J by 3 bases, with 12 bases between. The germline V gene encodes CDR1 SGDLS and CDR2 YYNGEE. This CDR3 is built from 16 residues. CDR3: CASSVGSGGSNEKLFF. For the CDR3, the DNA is TGTGCCAGCAGCGTAGGGTCGGGGGGTTCTAATGAAAAACTGTTTTTT. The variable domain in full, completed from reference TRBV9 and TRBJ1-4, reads DSGVTQTPKHLITATGQRVTLRCSPRSGDLSVYWYQQSLDQGLQFLIQYYNGEERAKGNILERFSAQQFPDLHSELNLSSLELGDSALYFCASSVGSGGSNEKLFFGSGTQLSVL.

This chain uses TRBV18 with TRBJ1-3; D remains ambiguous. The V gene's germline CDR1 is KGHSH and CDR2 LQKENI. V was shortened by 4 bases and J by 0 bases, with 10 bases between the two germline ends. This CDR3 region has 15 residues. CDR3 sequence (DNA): TGTGCCAGCTCACAGCCCGGAGCCTCTGGAAACACCATATATTTT. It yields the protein CASSQPGASGNTIYF.

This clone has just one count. The CDR3 nucleotides are TGTGCCAGCAGGGCCGGGACCTTCCAAGGCACTGAAGCTTTCTTT. As protein: CASRAGTFQGTEAFF. This rearrangement joins TRBV6-5 to TRBJ1-1; a weak D match, TRBD1 (5 bases). The ends were cut back, 6 bases at V and 4 bases at J, with 18 bases in the middle. The CDR3 consists of 15 residues. Germline lookup yields CDR1 MNHEY and CDR2 SVGAGI.

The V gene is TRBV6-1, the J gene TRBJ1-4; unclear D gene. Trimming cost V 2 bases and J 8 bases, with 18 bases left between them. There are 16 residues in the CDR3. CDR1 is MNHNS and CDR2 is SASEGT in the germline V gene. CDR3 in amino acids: CASSETIGLRPEKLFF. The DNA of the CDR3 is TGTGCCAGCAGTGAAACAATAGGGTTAAGGCCCGAAAAACTGTTTTTT.

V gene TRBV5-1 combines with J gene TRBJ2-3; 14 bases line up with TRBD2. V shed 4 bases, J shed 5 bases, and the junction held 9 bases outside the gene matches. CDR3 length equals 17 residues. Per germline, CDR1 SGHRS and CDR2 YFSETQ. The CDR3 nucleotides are TGCGCCAGCAGCCCGGGGGGACTAGCGGGAGTGGGAGATACGCAGTATTTT. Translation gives CASSPGGLAGVGDTQYF.

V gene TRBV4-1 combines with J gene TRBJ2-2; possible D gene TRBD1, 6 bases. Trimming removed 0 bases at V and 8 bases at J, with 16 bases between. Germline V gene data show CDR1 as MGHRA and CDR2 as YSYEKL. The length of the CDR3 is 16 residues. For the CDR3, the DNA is TGCGCCAGCAGCCAAGAAAAACAGGGCCCCAGAGGGGAGCTGTTTTTT. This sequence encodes CASSQEKQGPRGELFF.

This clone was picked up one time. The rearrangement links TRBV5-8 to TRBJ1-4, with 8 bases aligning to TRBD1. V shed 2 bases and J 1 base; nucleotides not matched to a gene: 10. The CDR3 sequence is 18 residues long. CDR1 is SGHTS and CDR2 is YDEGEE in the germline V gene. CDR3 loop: CASSFVAGGLLTNEKLFF. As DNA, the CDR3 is TGTGCCAGCAGCTTCGTAGCAGGGGGCCTACTAACTAATGAAAAACTGTTTTTT.

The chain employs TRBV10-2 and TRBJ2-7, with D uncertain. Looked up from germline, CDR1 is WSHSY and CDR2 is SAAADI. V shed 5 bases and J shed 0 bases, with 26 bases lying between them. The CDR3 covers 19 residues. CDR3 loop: CASSTRIFGAATRSYEQYF. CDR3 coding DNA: TGCGCCAGCAGTACACGGATATTCGGAGCAGCCACCCGCTCCTACGAGCAGTACTTC.

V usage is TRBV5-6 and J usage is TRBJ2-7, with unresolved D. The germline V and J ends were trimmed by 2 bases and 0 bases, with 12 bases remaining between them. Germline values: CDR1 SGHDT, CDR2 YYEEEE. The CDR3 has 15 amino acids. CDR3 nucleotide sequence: TGTGCCAGCAGCTTAGGTCCAACATTCTCCTACGAGCAGTACTTC. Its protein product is CASSLGPTFSYEQYF.

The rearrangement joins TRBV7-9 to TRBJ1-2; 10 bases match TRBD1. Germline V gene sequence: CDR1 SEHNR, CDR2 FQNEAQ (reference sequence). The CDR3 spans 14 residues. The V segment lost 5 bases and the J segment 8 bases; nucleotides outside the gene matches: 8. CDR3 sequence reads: CASSRGTGAGGYTF. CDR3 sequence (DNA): TGTGCCAGCAGCAGAGGGACAGGGGCGGGAGGCTACACCTTC.

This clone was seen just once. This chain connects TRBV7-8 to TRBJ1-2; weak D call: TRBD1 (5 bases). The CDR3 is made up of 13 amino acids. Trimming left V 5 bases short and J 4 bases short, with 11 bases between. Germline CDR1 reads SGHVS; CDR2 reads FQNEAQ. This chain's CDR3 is CASSPRGVYGYTF. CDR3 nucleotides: TGTGCCAGCAGCCCAAGGGGCGTCTATGGCTACACCTTC.

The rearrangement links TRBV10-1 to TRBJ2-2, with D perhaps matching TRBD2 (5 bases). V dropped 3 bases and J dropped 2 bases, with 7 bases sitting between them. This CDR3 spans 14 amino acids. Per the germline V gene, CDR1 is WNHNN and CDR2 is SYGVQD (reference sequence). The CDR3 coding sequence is TGCGCCAGCAGTGACGGGATTAACACCGGGGAGCTGTTTTTT. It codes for CASSDGINTGELFF.

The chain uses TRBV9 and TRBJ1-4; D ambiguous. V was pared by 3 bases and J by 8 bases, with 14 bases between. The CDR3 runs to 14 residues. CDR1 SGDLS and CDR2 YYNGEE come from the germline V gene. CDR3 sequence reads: CASSGGENWEKLFF. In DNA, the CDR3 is TGTGCCAGCAGCGGCGGGGAAAATTGGGAAAAACTGTTTTTT.

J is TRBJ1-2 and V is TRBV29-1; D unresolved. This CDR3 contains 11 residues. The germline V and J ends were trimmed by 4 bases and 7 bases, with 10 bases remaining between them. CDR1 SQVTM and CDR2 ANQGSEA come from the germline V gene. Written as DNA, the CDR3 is TGCAGCGTTGCTGAGGGAGCTGGCTACACCTTC. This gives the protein CSVAEGAGYTF.